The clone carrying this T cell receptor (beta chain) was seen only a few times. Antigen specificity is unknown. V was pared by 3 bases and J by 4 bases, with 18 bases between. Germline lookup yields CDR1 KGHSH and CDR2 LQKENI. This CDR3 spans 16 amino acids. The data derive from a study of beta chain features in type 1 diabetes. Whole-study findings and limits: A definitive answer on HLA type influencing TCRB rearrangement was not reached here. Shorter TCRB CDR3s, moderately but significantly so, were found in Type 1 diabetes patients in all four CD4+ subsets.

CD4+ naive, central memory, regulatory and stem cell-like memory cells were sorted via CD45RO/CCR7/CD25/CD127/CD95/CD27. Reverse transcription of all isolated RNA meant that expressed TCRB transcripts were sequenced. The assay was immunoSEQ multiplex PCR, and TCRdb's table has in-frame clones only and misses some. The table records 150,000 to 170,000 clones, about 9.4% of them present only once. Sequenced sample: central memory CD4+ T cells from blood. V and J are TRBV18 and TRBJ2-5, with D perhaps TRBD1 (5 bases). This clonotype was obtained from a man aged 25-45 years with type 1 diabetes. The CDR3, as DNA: TGTGCCAGCTCACCCGCAGGGCTCGGTCAACGAGAGACCCAGTACTTC. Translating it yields CASSPAGLGQRETQYF.